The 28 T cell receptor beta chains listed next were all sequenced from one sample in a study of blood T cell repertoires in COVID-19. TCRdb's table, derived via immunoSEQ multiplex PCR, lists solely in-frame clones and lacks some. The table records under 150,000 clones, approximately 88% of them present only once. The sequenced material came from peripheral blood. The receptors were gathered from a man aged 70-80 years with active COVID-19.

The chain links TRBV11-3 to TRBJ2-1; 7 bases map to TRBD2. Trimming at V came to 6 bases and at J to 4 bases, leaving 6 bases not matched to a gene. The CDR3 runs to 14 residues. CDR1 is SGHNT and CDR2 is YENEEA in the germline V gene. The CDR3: CASSPRRGYNEQFF. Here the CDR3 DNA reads TGTGCCAGCAGTCCGAGGCGGGGGTACAATGAGCAGTTCTTC.

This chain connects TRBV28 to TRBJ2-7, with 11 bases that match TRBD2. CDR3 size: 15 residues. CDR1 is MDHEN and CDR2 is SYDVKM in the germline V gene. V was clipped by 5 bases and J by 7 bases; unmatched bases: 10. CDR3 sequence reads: CASSPLLAGVGEQYF. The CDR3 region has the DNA TGTGCCAGCAGTCCCCTACTAGCGGGAGTCGGGGAGCAGTACTTC.

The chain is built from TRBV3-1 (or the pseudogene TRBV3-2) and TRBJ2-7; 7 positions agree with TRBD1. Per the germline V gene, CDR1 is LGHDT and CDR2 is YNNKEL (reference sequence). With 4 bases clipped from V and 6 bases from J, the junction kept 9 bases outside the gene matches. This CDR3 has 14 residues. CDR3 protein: CASSPLRQGGEQYF. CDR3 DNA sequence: TGTGCCAGCAGCCCCCTACGACAGGGCGGCGAGCAGTACTTC.

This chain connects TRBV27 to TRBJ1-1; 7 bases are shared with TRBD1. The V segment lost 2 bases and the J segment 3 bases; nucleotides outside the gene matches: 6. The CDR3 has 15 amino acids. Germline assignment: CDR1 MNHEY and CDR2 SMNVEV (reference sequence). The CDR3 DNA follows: TGTGCCAGCAGTTTAAACAGGGGAGGCGACACTGAAGCTTTCTTT. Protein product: CASSLNRGGDTEAFF.

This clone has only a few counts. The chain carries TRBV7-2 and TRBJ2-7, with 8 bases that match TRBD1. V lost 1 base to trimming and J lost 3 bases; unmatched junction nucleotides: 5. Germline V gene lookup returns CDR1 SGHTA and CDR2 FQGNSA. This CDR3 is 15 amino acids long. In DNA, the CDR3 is TGTGCCAGCAGCTTAGGCTGGACAGGGTACTACGAGCAGTACTTC. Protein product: CASSLGWTGYYEQYF. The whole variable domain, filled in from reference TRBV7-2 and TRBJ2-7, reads GAGVSQSPSNKVTEKGKDVELRCDPISGHTALYWYRQSLGQGLEFLIYFQGNSAPDKSGLPSDRFSAERTGGSVSTLTIQRTQQEDSAVYLCASSLGWTGYYEQYFGPGTRLTVT.

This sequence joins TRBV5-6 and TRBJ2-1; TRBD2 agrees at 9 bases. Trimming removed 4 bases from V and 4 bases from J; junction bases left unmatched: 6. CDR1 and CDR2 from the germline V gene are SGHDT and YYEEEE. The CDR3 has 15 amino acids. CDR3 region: CASSDSGRGYNEQFF. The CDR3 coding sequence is TGTGCCAGCAGCGATAGCGGGAGAGGATACAATGAGCAGTTCTTC.

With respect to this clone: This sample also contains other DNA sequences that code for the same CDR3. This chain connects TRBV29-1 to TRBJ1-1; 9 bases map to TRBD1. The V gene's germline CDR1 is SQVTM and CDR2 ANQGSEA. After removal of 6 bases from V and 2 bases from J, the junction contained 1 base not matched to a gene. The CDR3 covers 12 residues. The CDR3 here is CSVDRGNTEAFF. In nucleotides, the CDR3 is TGCAGCGTGGACAGGGGTAACACTGAAGCTTTCTTT.

The CDR3: CASSLQATSNEKLFF. The CDR3 region has the DNA TGTGCCAGCAGTCTTCAGGCCACCTCAAATGAAAAACTGTTTTTT. The V call is TRBV7-6, the J call TRBJ1-4; D is unresolved. Looked up from germline, CDR1 is SGHVS and CDR2 is FNYEAQ. Trimming shortened V by 6 bases and J by 5 bases, and 16 bases separated the two germline ends. This CDR3 spans 15 amino acids.

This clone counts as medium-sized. Here the CDR3 reads CASSITPTGRYEQYF. The CDR3 nucleotides read TGTGCCAGCAGTATAACCCCGACAGGGCGATACGAGCAGTACTTC. The rearrangement uses TRBV28 and TRBJ2-7, with TRBD1 matching over 7 bases. The V segment lost 5 bases and the J segment 4 bases; nucleotides outside the gene matches: 11. The CDR3 loop spans 15 amino acids. The germline CDR1 and CDR2 sequences are MDHEN and SYDVKM.

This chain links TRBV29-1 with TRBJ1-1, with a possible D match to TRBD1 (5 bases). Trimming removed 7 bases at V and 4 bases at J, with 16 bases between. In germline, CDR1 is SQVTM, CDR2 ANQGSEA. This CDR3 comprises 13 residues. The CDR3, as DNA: TGCAGCGCTGATGGGGGGGGAGGCACTGAAGCTTTCTTT. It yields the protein CSADGGGGTEAFF.

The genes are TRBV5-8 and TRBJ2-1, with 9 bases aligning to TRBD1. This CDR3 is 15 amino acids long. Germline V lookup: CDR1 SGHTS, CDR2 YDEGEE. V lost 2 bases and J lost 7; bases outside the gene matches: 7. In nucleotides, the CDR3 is TGTGCCAGCAGCTTAACAGGGGGCCCATTAAATGAGCAGTTCTTC. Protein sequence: CASSLTGGPLNEQFF.

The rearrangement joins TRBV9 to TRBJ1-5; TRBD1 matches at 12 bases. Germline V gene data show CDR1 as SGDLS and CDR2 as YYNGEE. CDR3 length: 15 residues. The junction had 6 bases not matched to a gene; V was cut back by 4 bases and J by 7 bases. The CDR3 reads CASSPGTGGGQPQHF. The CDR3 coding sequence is TGTGCCAGCAGCCCTGGGACAGGGGGCGGGCAGCCCCAGCATTTT.

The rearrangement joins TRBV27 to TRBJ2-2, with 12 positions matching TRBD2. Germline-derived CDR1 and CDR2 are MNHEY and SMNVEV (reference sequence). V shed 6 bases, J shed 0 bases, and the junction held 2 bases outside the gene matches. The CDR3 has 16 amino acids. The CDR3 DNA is TGTGCCAGCAGACTAGCGGGGGGCTCGAACACCGGGGAGCTGTTTTTT. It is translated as CASRLAGGSNTGELFF.

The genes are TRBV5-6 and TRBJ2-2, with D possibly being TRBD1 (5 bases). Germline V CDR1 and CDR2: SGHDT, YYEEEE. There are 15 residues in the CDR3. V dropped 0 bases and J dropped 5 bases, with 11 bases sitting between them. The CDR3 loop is CASSLERRVTGELFF. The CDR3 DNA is TGTGCCAGCAGCTTGGAGCGCAGGGTAACCGGGGAGCTGTTTTTT.

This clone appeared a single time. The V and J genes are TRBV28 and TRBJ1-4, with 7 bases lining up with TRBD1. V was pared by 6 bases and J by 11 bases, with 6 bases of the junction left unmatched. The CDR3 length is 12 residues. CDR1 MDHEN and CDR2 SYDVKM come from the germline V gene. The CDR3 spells CASRPDRDKLFF. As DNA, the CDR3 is TGTGCCAGCAGACCTGACAGGGATAAACTGTTTTTT.

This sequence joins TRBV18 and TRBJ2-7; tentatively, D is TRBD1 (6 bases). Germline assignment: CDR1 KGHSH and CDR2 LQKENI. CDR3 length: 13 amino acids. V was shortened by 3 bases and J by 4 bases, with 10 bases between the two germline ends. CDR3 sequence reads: CASSPTRGYEQYF. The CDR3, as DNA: TGTGCCAGCTCACCCACGAGGGGGTACGAGCAGTACTTC.

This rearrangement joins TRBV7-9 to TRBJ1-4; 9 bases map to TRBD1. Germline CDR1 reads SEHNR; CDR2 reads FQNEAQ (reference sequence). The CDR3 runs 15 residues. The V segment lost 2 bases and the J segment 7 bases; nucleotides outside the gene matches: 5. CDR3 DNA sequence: TGTGCCAGCAGCTTACGAACAGGGGGCGGTGAAAAACTGTTTTTT. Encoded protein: CASSLRTGGGEKLFF. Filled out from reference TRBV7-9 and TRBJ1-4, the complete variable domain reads DTGVSQNPRHKITKRGQNVTFRCDPISEHNRLYWYRQTLGQGPEFLTYFQNEAQLEKSRLLSDRFSAERPKGSFSTLEIQRTEQGDSAMYLCASSLRTGGGEKLFFGSGTQLSVL.

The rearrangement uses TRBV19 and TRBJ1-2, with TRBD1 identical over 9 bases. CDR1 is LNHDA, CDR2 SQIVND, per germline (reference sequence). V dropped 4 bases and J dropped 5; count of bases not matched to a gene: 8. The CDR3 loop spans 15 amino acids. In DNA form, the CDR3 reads TGTGCCAGTAGTACTACGGAGACAGGGGGTTATGGCTACACCTTC. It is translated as CASSTTETGGYGYTF.

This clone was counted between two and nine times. CDR3 DNA sequence: TGTGCCAGCAGCTTAGCGGCGGGAATCTACGAGCAGTACTTC. Amino acids: CASSLAAGIYEQYF. This chain connects TRBV7-9 to TRBJ2-7; perhaps TRBD2 as D (6 bases). The CDR3 spans 14 residues. V lost 0 bases, J lost 3 bases, and 9 bases lay in between. From germline, CDR1 is SEHNR and CDR2 FQNEAQ (reference sequence).

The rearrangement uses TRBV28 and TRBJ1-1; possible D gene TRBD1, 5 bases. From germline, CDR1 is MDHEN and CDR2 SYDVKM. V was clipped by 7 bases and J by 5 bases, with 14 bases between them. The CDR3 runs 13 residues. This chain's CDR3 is CASTTPGRTEAFF. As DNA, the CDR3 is TGTGCCAGCACCACCCCAGGGAGGACTGAAGCTTTCTTT.

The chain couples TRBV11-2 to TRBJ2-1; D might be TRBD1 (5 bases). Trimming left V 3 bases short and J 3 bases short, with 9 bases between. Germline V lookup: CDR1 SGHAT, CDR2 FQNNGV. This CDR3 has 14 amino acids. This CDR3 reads CASSFRDSYNEQFF. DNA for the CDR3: TGTGCCAGCAGCTTTCGTGACAGCTACAATGAGCAGTTCTTC.

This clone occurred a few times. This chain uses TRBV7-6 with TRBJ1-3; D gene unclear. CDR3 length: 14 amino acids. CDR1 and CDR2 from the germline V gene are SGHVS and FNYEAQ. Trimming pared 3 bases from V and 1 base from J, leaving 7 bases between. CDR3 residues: CASSFGGSGNTIYF. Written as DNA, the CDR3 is TGTGCCAGCAGCTTTGGAGGGTCTGGAAACACCATATATTTT.

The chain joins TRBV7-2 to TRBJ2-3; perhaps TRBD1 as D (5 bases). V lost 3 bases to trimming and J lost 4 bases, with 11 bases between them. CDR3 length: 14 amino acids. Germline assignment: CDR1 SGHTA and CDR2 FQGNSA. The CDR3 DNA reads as TGTGCCAGCAGCTTTACAGACAGTGCAGATACGCAGTATTTT. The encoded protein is CASSFTDSADTQYF.

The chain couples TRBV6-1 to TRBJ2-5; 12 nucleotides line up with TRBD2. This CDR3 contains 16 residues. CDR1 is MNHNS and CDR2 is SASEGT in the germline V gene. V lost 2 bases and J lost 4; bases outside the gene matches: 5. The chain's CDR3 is CASSEYPSGRAETQYF. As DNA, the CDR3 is TGTGCCAGCAGTGAATATCCTAGCGGGAGGGCAGAGACCCAGTACTTC.

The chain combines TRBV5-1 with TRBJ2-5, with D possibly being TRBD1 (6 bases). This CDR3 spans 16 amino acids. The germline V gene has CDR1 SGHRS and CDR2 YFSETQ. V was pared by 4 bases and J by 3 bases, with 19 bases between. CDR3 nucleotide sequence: TGCGCCAGCAGCGGGGGCCGGGCTCTTCGGGAAGAGACCCAGTACTTC. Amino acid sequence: CASSGGRALREETQYF.

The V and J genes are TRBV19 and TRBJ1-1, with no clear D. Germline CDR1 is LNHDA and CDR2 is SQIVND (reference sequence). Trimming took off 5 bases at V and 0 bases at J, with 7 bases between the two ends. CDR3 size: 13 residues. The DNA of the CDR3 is TGTGCCAGTAGTCTGGCCCTGAACACTGAAGCTTTCTTT. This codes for CASSLALNTEAFF.

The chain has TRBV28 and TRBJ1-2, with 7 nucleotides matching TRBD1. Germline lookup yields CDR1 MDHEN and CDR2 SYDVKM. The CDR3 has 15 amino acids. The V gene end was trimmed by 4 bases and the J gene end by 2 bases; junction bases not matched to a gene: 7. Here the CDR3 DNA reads TGTGCCAGCAGTTCCCCCTACAGGGGAAACTATGGCTACACCTTC. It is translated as CASSSPYRGNYGYTF.

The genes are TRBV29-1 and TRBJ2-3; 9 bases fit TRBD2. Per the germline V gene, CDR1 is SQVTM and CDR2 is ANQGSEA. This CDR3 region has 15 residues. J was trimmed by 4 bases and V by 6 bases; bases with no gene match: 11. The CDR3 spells CSVRGWREGADTQYF. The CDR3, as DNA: TGCAGCGTCCGAGGGTGGCGGGAGGGGGCAGATACGCAGTATTTT.